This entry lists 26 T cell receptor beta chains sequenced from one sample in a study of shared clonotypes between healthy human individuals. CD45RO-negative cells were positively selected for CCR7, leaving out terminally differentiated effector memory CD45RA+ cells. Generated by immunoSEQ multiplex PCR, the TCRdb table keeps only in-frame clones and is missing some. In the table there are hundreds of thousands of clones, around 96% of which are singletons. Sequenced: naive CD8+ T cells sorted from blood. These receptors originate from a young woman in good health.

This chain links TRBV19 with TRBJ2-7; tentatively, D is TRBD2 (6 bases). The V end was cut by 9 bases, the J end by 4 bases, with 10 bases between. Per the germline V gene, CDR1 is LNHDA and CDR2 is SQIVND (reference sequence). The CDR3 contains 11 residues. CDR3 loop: CASKGTYEQYF. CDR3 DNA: TGTGCCAGCAAGGGGACTTACGAGCAGTACTTC.

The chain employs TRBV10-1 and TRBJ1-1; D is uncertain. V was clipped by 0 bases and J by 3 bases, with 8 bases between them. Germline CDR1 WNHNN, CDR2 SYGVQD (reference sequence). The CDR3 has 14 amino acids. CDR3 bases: TGCGCCAGCAGTGAGTCACGAGAGTACACTGAAGCTTTCTTT. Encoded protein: CASSESREYTEAFF.

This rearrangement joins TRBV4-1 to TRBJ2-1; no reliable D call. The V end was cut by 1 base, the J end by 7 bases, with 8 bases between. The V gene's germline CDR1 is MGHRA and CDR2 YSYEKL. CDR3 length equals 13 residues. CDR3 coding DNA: TGCGCCAGCAGCCAAGTAGGTCTGAATGAGCAGTTCTTC. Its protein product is CASSQVGLNEQFF.

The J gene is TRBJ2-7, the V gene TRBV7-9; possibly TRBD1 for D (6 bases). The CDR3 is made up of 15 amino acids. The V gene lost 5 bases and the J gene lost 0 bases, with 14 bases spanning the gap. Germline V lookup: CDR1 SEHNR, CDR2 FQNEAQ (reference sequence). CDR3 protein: CASSPRDTYSYEQYF. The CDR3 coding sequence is TGTGCCAGCAGCCCCCGGGACACGTACTCCTACGAGCAGTACTTC.

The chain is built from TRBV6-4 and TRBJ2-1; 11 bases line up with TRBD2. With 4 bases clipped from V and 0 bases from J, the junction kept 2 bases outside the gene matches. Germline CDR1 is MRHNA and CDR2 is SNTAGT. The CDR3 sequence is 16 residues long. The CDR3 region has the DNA TGTGCCAGCAGTGCGACTAGCGGGGCCTCCTACAATGAGCAGTTCTTC. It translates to CASSATSGASYNEQFF.

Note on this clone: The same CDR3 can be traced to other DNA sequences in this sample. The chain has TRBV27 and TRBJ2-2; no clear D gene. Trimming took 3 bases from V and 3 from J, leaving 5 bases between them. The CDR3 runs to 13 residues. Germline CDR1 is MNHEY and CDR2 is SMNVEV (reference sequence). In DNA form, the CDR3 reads TGTGCCAGCAGTTTTGGGGACACCGGGGAGCTGTTTTTT. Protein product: CASSFGDTGELFF.

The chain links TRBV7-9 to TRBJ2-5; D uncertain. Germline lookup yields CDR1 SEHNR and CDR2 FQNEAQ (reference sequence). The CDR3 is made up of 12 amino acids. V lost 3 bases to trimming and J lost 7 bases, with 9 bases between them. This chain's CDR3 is CASSFPLGTQYF. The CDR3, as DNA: TGTGCCAGCAGCTTTCCCTTGGGGACCCAGTACTTC. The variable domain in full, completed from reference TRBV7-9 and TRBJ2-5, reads DTGVSQNPRHKITKRGQNVTFRCDPISEHNRLYWYRQTLGQGPEFLTYFQNEAQLEKSRLLSDRFSAERPKGSFSTLEIQRTEQGDSAMYLCASSFPLGTQYFGPGTRLLVL.

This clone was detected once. CDR3 coding DNA: TGTGCCAGCAGTGATCCGGGACAGATCTCTGGAAACACCATATATTTT. This sequence encodes CASSDPGQISGNTIYF. The chain employs TRBV25-1 and TRBJ1-3; TRBD1 matches 7 bases. V shed 3 bases, J shed 0 bases, and the junction held 5 bases outside the gene matches. Germline assignment: CDR1 MGHDK and CDR2 SYGVNS. This CDR3 spans 16 amino acids.

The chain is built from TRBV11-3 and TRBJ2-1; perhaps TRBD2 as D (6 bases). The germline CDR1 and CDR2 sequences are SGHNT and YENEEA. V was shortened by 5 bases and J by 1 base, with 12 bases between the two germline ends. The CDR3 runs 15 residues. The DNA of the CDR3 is TGTGCCAGCAGCCGAACTAGCTCTTCCTACAATGAGCAGTTCTTC. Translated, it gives CASSRTSSSYNEQFF.

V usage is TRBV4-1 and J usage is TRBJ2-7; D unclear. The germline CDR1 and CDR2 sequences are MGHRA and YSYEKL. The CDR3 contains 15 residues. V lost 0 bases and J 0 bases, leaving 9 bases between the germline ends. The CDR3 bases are TGCGCCAGCAGCCAAGAACCTACCCCCTCCTACGAGCAGTACTTC. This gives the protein CASSQEPTPSYEQYF.

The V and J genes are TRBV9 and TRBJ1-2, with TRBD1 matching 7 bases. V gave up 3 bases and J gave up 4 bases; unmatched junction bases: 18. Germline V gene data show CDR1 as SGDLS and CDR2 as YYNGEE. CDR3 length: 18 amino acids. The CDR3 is CASSGDRDSQESFYGYTF. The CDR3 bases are TGTGCCAGCAGCGGAGACCGGGACAGTCAGGAAAGTTTCTATGGCTACACCTTC.

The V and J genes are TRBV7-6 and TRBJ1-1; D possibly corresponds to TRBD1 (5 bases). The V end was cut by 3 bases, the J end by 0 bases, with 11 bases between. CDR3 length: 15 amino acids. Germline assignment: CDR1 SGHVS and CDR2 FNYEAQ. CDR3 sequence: CASSFRGGVNTEAFF. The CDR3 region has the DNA TGTGCCAGCAGCTTCCGGGGAGGGGTGAACACTGAAGCTTTCTTT.

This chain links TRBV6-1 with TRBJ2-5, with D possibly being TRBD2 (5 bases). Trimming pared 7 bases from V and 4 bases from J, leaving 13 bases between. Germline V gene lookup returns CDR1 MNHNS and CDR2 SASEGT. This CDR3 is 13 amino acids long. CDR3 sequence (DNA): TGTGCCAGCAATACTTGGGCGGGAGAGACCCAGTACTTC. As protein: CASNTWAGETQYF.

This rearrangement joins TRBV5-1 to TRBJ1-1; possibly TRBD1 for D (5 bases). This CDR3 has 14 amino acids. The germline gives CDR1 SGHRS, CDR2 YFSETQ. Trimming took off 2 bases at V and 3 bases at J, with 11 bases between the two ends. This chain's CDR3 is CASSFWGVDTEAFF. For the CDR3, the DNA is TGCGCCAGCAGCTTTTGGGGGGTGGACACTGAAGCTTTCTTT.

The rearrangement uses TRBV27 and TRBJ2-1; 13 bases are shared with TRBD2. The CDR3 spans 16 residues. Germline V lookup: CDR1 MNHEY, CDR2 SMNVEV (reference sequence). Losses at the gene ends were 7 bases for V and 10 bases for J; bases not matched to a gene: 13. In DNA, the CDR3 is TGTGCCAGCACCATTTTAGGGACTAGCGGGATGGGGGAGCAGTTCTTC. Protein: CASTILGTSGMGEQFF.

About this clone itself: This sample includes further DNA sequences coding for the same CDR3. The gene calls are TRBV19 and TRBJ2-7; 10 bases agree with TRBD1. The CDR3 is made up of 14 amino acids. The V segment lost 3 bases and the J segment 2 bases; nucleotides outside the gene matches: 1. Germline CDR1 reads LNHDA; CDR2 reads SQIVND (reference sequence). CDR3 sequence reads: CASSMGQGPYEQYF. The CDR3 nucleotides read TGTGCCAGTAGTATGGGACAGGGGCCCTACGAGCAGTACTTC.

CDR3 sequence (DNA): TGTGCCAGCAGTTCTCGCGGAACCAACACCGGGGAGCTGTTTTTT. It yields the protein CASSSRGTNTGELFF. The rearrangement uses TRBV28 and TRBJ2-2; D is undetermined. This CDR3 region has 15 residues. Trimming pared 4 bases from V and 2 bases from J, leaving 11 bases between. CDR1 is MDHEN, CDR2 SYDVKM, per germline.

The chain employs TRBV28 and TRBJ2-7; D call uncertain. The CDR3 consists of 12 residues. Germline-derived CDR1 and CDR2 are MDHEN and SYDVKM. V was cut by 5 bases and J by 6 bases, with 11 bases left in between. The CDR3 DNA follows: TGTGCCAGCAGTACCCACGAACCCGAGCAGTACTTC. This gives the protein CASSTHEPEQYF.

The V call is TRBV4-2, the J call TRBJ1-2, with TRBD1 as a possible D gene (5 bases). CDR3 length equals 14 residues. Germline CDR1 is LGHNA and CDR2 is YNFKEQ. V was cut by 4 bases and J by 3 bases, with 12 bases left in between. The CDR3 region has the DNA TGTGCCAGCAGCCCCGGAGGGGAATACTATGGCTACACCTTC. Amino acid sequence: CASSPGGEYYGYTF.

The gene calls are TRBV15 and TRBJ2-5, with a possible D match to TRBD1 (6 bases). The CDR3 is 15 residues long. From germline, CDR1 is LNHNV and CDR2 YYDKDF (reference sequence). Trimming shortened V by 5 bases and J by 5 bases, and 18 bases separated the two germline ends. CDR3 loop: CATSENSQGWETQYF. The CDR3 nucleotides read TGTGCCACCAGCGAAAACTCACAGGGATGGGAGACCCAGTACTTC. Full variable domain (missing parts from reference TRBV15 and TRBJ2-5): DAMVIQNPRYQVTQFGKPVTLSCSQTLNHNVMYWYQQKSSQAPKLLFHYYDKDFNNEADTPDNFQSRRPNTSFCFLDIRSPGLGDTAMYLCATSENSQGWETQYFGPGTRLLVL.

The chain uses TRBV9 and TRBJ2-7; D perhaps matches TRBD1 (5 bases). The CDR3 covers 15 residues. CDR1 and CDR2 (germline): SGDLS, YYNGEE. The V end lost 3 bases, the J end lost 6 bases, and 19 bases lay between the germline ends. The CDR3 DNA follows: TGTGCCAGCAGCGGTCCGGCGCAGGGAAGGGTCGAGCAGTACTTC. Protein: CASSGPAQGRVEQYF.

CDR3 coding DNA: TGTGCCAGCAGTTCCCACAGGGGCCGGGAGACCCAGTACTTC. Encoded protein: CASSSHRGRETQYF. This rearrangement joins TRBV27 to TRBJ2-5; TRBD1 agrees at 7 bases. Germline V gene sequence: CDR1 MNHEY, CDR2 SMNVEV (reference sequence). With V trimmed by 4 bases and J by 5 bases, 7 bases remained unmatched. This CDR3 spans 14 amino acids.

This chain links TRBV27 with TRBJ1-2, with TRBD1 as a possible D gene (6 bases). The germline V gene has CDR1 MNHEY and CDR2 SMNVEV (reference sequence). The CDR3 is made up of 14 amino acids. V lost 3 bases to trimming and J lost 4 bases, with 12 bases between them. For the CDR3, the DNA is TGTGCCAGCAGTTTTGCAGGGGACGGCTATGGCTACACCTTC. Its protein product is CASSFAGDGYGYTF.

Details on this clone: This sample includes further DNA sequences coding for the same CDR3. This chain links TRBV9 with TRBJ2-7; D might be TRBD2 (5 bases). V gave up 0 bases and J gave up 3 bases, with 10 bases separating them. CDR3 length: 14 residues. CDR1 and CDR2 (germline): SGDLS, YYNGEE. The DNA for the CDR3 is TGTGCCAGCAGCGTAGGCAGTGGAGGCTACGAGCAGTACTTC. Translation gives CASSVGSGGYEQYF.

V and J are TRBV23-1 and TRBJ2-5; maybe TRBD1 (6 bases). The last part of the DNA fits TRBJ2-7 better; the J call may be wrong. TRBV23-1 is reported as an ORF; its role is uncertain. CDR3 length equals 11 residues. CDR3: CALGASYEQYF. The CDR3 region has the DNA TGCGCCTTGGGGGCTTCCTACGAGCAGTACTTC.

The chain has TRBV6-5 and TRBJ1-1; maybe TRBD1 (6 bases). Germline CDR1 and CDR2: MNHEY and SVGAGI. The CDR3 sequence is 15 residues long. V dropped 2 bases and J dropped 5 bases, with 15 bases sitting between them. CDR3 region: CASSYGGAVGTEAFF. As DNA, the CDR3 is TGTGCCAGCAGTTACGGGGGGGCAGTGGGAACTGAAGCTTTCTTT.